The 18 T cell receptor beta chains below all came from one sample that was sequenced in a study of blood T cell repertoires in COVID-19. Data came from immunoSEQ multiplex PCR; TCRdb stores just in-frame clones and leaves some out. The table shows roughly 230,000 clones, with 90% occurring only once. Sequenced sample: peripheral blood. The receptors stem from a woman in her sixties with COVID-19, enrolled during active disease.

CDR3 in DNA: TGCGCCAGCAGCTCCCCACTTAACACCGGGGAGCTGTTTTTT. It translates to CASSSPLNTGELFF. This rearrangement joins TRBV5-1 to TRBJ2-2; D gene unclear. V lost 3 bases and J lost 2, with 8 bases in between. This CDR3 is built from 14 residues. Germline V gives CDR1 SGHRS, CDR2 YFSETQ.

The V call is TRBV10-3, the J call TRBJ1-3; TRBD1 matches 8 bases. The CDR3 has 17 amino acids. V gave up 3 bases and J gave up 3 bases; unmatched junction bases: 10. CDR1 is ENHRY, CDR2 SYGVKD, per germline. CDR3: CAISDRDRGEGGNTIYF. Here the CDR3 DNA reads TGTGCCATCAGTGACCGCGACAGGGGAGAAGGTGGAAACACCATATATTTT.

This chain uses TRBV9 with TRBJ1-2; D not certain. CDR3 size: 15 residues. V was clipped by 4 bases and J by 4 bases, with 17 bases between them. Germline V gives CDR1 SGDLS, CDR2 YYNGEE. The CDR3 protein is CASSPRGTLGYGYTF. CDR3 nucleotide sequence: TGTGCCAGCAGCCCCCGGGGAACCTTGGGCTATGGCTACACCTTC.

This chain uses TRBV15 with TRBJ1-6; D gene uncertain. CDR1 is LNHNV and CDR2 is YYDKDF in the germline V gene (reference sequence). The CDR3 runs to 15 residues. V shed 0 bases and J shed 0 bases, with 3 bases lying between them. The CDR3 DNA is TGTGCCACCAGCAGAGAGAGCTCCTATAATTCACCCCTCCACTTT. Translated: CATSRESSYNSPLHF.

The CDR3 region has the DNA TGTGCCAGCAGCTTCCGGACTAGCGGGGGGGCGGGAGCCAAAAACATTCAGTACTTC. Encoded protein: CASSFRTSGGAGAKNIQYF. The rearrangement joins TRBV7-2 to TRBJ2-4, with TRBD2 matching over 15 bases. Germline lookup yields CDR1 SGHTA and CDR2 FQGNSA. This CDR3 region has 19 residues. The V and J ends lost 3 bases and 0 bases, in that order; junction bases with no gene match: 6.

The CDR3 spells CASGTSGGLNTGELFF. The CDR3 nucleotides read TGTGCCAGCGGGACTAGCGGGGGCTTGAACACCGGGGAGCTGTTTTTT. The chain is built from TRBV11-3 and TRBJ2-2, with 14 bases lining up with TRBD2. Germline lookup yields CDR1 SGHNT and CDR2 YENEEA. Trimming removed 8 bases from V and 1 base from J; junction bases left unmatched: 3. The CDR3 extends over 16 amino acids.

The rearrangement joins TRBV30 to TRBJ2-1; TRBD1 aligns across 8 bases. Per germline, CDR1 GTSNPN and CDR2 SVGIG (reference sequence). The CDR3 is 15 residues long. After removal of 3 bases from V and 4 bases from J, the junction contained 8 bases not matched to a gene. CDR3 loop: CAWREPGQVYNEQFF. As DNA, the CDR3 is TGTGCCTGGAGGGAACCGGGACAGGTATACAATGAGCAGTTCTTC.

This clone came up a few times. In nucleotides, the CDR3 is TGTGCCAGCAGCTTAGTAGCGGGGGGGGACACAGATACGCAGTATTTT. Encoded protein: CASSLVAGGDTDTQYF. The chain links TRBV7-8 to TRBJ2-3; 11 nucleotides match TRBD2. Looked up from germline, CDR1 is SGHVS and CDR2 is FQNEAQ. With V trimmed by 1 base and J by 2 bases, 2 bases remained unmatched. The CDR3 is 16 amino acids. Supplemented by reference TRBV7-8 and TRBJ2-3, the full variable domain reads GAGVSQSPRYKVAKRGQDVALRCDPISGHVSLFWYQQALGQGPEFLTYFQNEAQLDKSGLPSDRFFAERPEGSVSTLKIQRTQQEDSAVYLCASSLVAGGDTDTQYFGPGTRLTVL.

The chain joins TRBV30 to TRBJ2-5; 11 bases line up with TRBD1. The ends lost 1 base at V and 7 bases at J; junction bases unmatched: 11. This CDR3 contains 16 residues. CDR1 and CDR2 from the germline V gene are GTSNPN and SVGIG (reference sequence). In DNA, the CDR3 is TGTGCCTGGAGTGCCGGGACAGGGGGTCGCGGGGGGACCCAGTACTTC. It specifies CAWSAGTGGRGGTQYF.

The rearrangement links TRBV5-1 to TRBJ2-5, with a possible D match to TRBD1 (6 bases). The V end lost 4 bases, the J end lost 4 bases, and 11 bases lay between the germline ends. The CDR3 is 13 amino acids. Germline V gives CDR1 SGHRS, CDR2 YFSETQ. CDR3 DNA: TGCGCCAGCAGCCTACAGGGTCCAGAGACCCAGTACTTC. This translates into CASSLQGPETQYF.

The rearrangement uses TRBV7-8 and TRBJ1-5; D may be TRBD1 (6 bases). The CDR3 loop spans 16 amino acids. V shed 5 bases and J shed 0 bases, with 14 bases lying between them. From germline, CDR1 is SGHVS and CDR2 FQNEAQ. CDR3 protein: CASSQGGGTSNQPQHF. The CDR3 bases are TGTGCCAGCAGCCAAGGGGGGGGTACTAGCAATCAGCCCCAGCATTTT.

This chain uses TRBV27 with TRBJ1-1; no clear D. The V end lost 4 bases, the J end lost 4 bases, and 10 bases lay between the germline ends. The CDR3 runs 13 residues. Germline V gives CDR1 MNHEY, CDR2 SMNVEV (reference sequence). CDR3 nucleotides: TGTGCCAGCAGTTCGAGGGTGGGCACTGAAGCTTTCTTT. Encoded protein: CASSSRVGTEAFF.

This chain joins TRBV6-2 or TRBV6-3 and TRBJ1-2; D gene uncertain. Germline V gives CDR1 MNHEY, CDR2 SVGEGT. The V gene lost 5 bases and the J gene lost 1 base, with 2 bases spanning the gap. The CDR3 totals 11 residues. The CDR3 DNA is TGTGCCAGCAGTCATAACTATGGCTACACCTTC. This encodes CASSHNYGYTF.

V is TRBV19 and J is TRBJ1-5; 10 nucleotides agree with TRBD1. V shed 4 bases, J shed 1 base, and the junction held 7 bases outside the gene matches. This CDR3 has 17 residues. The germline gives CDR1 LNHDA, CDR2 SQIVND (reference sequence). The CDR3 nucleotides are TGTGCCAGTAGTACCGGGACAGGGGTTAGAAGCAATCAGCCCCAGCATTTT. Its protein is CASSTGTGVRSNQPQHF.

This rearrangement joins TRBV9 to TRBJ2-5; 10 bases align to TRBD2. Germline-derived CDR1 and CDR2 are SGDLS and YYNGEE. After removal of 0 bases from V and 1 base from J, the junction contained 3 bases not matched to a gene. The CDR3 has 16 residues. DNA of the CDR3: TGTGCCAGCAGCGTAGCGGCTAGCGGGGGCCAAGAGACCCAGTACTTC. Its translation: CASSVAASGGQETQYF.

Concerning this clone: Other nucleotide sequences in the sample specify the same CDR3. The gene calls are TRBV9 and TRBJ1-5, with 11 bases fitting TRBD1. The CDR3 runs 16 residues. J was trimmed by 2 bases and V by 4 bases; bases with no gene match: 5. CDR1 and CDR2 (germline): SGDLS, YYNGEE. This CDR3 reads CASSPGQGARNQPQHF. DNA of the CDR3: TGTGCCAGCAGCCCAGGACAGGGGGCGCGCAATCAGCCCCAGCATTTT.

This chain uses TRBV15 with TRBJ1-5; D call uncertain. The CDR3 sequence is 17 residues long. V was clipped by 0 bases and J by 2 bases, with 14 bases between them. Germline-derived CDR1 and CDR2 are LNHNV and YYDKDF (reference sequence). CDR3 bases: TGTGCCACCAGCAGAGATGGACTCAATGAGCGCAATCAGCCCCAGCATTTT. The encoded protein is CATSRDGLNERNQPQHF.

This chain uses TRBV28 with TRBJ2-7; 8 positions agree with TRBD1. This CDR3 region has 14 residues. The germline V gene encodes CDR1 MDHEN and CDR2 SYDVKM. V lost 5 bases, J lost 5 bases, and 8 bases stayed unmatched. The CDR3 protein is CASSRRQGSNEQYF. In DNA form, the CDR3 reads TGTGCCAGCAGTCGACGACAGGGGAGTAACGAGCAGTACTTC.